The clone carrying this T cell receptor beta chain was detected only a few times. Its target is unknown. Germline V CDR1 and CDR2: GTSNPN, SVGIG (reference sequence). CDR3 length: 19 amino acids. V was pared by 5 bases and J by 0 bases, with 16 bases of the junction left unmatched. In the PCR, 60 Vbeta and 13 Jbeta primers were used. Clones were read by immunoSEQ multiplex PCR, and TCRdb kept only the in-frame ones, dropping some. The sample includes 150,000 to 200,000 clones, roughly 76% of them seen just once. These data belong to a study of cytomegalovirus exposure and HLA in healthy donors. About the research overall: Of all 400 or so donors who were genotyped, 80% to 85% belonged to the Caucasian-associated ancestry cluster. Study conclusions and caveats: Under in vitro conditions, a few CMV-associated chains were confirmed as specific for CMV antigens. A list of 150 or so TCR beta chains associated with cytomegalovirus was given.

Sequenced input: PBMCs. This TCR was recovered from a woman between 18 and 30 years old in good health and CMV-seropositive. The V call is TRBV30, the J call TRBJ1-6; 7 bases match TRBD1. This chain's CDR3 is CAWEWGQLNYSSYNSPLHF. The CDR3 DNA follows: TGTGCCTGGGAATGGGGACAGCTGAATTATAGCTCCTATAATTCACCCCTCCACTTT.